This T cell receptor (beta chain) was profiled in a study of blood T cells in healthy people across ages. Study results and caveats: The study found TCR beta diversity correlated strongly with naive T cell percentage.

V trimming: 1 base; J trimming: 3 bases; junction bases outside the gene matches: 8. The CDR3 totals 18 residues. Germline CDR1 SGHTA, CDR2 FQGNSA. The sample holds many counts of this clonotype. The antigen is undetermined. Primers used in a second PCR of roughly 7 to 12 cycles were a sample-barcoded 5' primer and a J-beta primer mix. The template-switch adaptor was a 5' adaptor with 12 random nucleotides. It tagged each cDNA molecule. Each CDR3 protein is one row after TCRdb ran MiXCR on the 5' RACE reads. The sample has some 930,000 distinct CDR3 sequences, about 28% seen once; the top ten hold more than 8.5%. This sample was shared with a second study, whose subject was T cells of mothers and their children. That paper notes: Related pairs of mothers and children showed slightly higher, non-significant overlap versus unrelated pairs. T cell clones that were persistent and microchimeric went undetected.

The receptor comes from a middle-aged woman in good health. The rearrangement joins TRBV7-2 to TRBJ2-3; 12 nucleotides line up with TRBD2. The sample taken for sequencing was blood. The CDR3 reads CASSLGRASGGATDTQYF. The CDR3 DNA sequence: TGTGCCAGCAGCTTAGGTCGGGCTAGCGGGGGGGCAACAGATACGCAGTATTTT.